This T cell receptor beta chain was captured by sequencing in a study of blood T cell repertoires in COVID-19. Generated by immunoSEQ multiplex PCR, the TCRdb table keeps only in-frame clones and is missing some. The repertoire holds about 170,000 clones, with about 85% as singletons. The length of the CDR3 is 16 residues. The V segment lost 3 bases and the J segment 4 bases; nucleotides outside the gene matches: 11. Germline V lookup: CDR1 SGDLS, CDR2 YYNGEE. What was sequenced was peripheral blood. J is TRBJ2-3 and V is TRBV9; TRBD1 matches at 7 bases. This TCR came from a woman of 80 years or more in a cohort sampled during active or convalescent COVID-19. CDR3 bases: TGTGCCAGCAGCGCCCCCCCGCAGGGGGTCGCAGATACGCAGTATTTT. Residues: CASSAPPQGVADTQYF.